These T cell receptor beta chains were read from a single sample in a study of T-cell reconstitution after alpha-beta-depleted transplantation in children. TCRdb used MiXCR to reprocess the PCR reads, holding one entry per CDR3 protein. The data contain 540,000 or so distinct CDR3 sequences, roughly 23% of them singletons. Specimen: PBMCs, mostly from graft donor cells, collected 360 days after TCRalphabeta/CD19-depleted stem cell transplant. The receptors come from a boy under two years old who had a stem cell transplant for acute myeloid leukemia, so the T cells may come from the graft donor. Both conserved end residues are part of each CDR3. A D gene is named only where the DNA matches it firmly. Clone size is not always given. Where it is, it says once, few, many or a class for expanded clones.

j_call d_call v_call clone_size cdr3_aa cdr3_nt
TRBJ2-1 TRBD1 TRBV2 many CASSDDRGPYNEQFF TGTGCCAGCAGTGACGACAGGGGTCCCTACAATGAGCAGTTCTTC
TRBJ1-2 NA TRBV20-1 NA CSARDGGLGYGYTF TGCAGTGCTAGAGATGGAGGACTGGGCTATGGCTACACCTTC
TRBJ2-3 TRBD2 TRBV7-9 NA CASSPISRGGADTQYF TGTGCCAGCAGCCCGATCTCCCGGGGGGGCGCAGATACGCAGTATTTT
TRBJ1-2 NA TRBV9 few CASSEGRGPNYGYTF TGTGCCAGCAGCGAAGGACGTGGGCCAAACTATGGCTACACCTTC
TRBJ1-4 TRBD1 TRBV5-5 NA CASSLGTGVGNEKLFF TGTGCCAGCAGCTTGGGGACAGGGGTCGGGAATGAAAAACTGTTTTTT
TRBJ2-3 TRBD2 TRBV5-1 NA CASSLAIVGRGDTQYF TGCGCCAGCAGCTTGGCCATTGTAGGGAGGGGAGATACGCAGTATTTT
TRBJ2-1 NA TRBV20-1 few CTGRPGARNEQFF TGCACCGGGAGGCCGGGGGCAAGAAATGAGCAGTTCTTC
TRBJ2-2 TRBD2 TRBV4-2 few CASSQERAGVDTGELFF TGTGCCAGCAGCCAAGAACGAGCGGGGGTGGACACCGGGGAGCTGTTTTTT
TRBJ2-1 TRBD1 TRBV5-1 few CASCVDRVNEQFF TGCGCCAGCTGCGTGGACAGGGTCAATGAGCAGTTCTTC
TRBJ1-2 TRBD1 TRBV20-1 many CSARGRGPYDGYTF TGCAGTGCTAGAGGGAGGGGGCCCTATGATGGCTACACCTTC
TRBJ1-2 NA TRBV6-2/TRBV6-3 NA CASSYSEGFYGYTF TGTGCCAGCAGTTACTCGGAGGGATTTTACGGCTACACCTTC
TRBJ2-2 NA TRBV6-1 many CASSRTGRANTGELFF TGTGCCAGCAGCCGAACAGGGAGGGCGAACACCGGGGAGCTGTTTTTT
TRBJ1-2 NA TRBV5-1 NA CASSKPGNYGYTF TGCGCCAGCAGTAAACCCGGAAACTATGGCTACACCTTC
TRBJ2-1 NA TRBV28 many CASSLDGGPYNEQFF TGTGCCAGCAGTTTAGACGGGGGTCCCTACAATGAGCAGTTCTTC
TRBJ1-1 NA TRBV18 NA CASSPPQGNRRNTEAFF TGTGCCAGCTCACCCCCCCAGGGTAACAGGAGGAACACTGAAGCTTTCTTT
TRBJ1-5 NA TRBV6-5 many CASSSGYSNQPQHF TGTGCCAGCAGCTCAGGCTATAGCAATCAGCCCCAGCATTTT
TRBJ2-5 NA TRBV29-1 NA CSSGWAEETQYF TGCAGCTCCGGGTGGGCAGAAGAGACCCAGTACTTC
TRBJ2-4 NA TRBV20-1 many CSASWGAGNIQYF TGCAGTGCTAGCTGGGGGGCTGGAAACATTCAGTACTTC
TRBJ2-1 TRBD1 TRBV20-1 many CSASRTGGVYNEQFF TGCAGTGCTAGTCGGACAGGGGGCGTTTACAATGAGCAGTTCTTC
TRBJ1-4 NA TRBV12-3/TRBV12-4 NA CASSLREGKYLFF TGTGCCAGCAGTTTACGGGAGGGCAAGTACCTGTTTTTT
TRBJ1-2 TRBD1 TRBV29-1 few CSVDRQGFHGYTF TGCAGCGTTGACCGACAGGGATTCCATGGCTACACCTTC
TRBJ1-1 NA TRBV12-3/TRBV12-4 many CASSFALGTVGTEAFF TGTGCCAGCAGTTTTGCGCTCGGGACGGTAGGGACTGAAGCTTTCTTT
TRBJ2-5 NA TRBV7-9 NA CASSLSGPVQETQYF TGTGCCAGCAGCTTATCGGGCCCCGTCCAAGAGACCCAGTACTTC
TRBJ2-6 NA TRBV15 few CATSISSGANVLTF TGTGCCACCAGCATCAGCTCTGGGGCCAACGTCCTGACTTTC
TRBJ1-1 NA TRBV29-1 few CSANTDEAFF TGCAGCGCCAACACGGACGAAGCTTTCTTT
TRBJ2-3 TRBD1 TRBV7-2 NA CASSLDRGNTDTQYF TGTGCCAGCAGCCTGGACAGGGGAAACACAGATACGCAGTATTTT
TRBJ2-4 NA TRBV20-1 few CSAREGSQPAKNIQYF TGCAGTGCTAGAGAAGGAAGCCAGCCGGCCAAAAACATTCAGTACTTC
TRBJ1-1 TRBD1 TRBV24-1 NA CATSDPNRGVPEAFF TGTGCCACCAGTGATCCTAACAGGGGTGTTCCTGAAGCTTTCTTT
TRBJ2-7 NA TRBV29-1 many CSVGGAGFEQYF TGCAGCGTTGGGGGGGCAGGTTTCGAGCAGTACTTC
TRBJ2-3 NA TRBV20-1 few CSARDRRATDTQYF TGCAGTGCTAGAGATCGGCGGGCTACAGATACGCAGTATTTT
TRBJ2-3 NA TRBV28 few CASIAPGLTDTQYF TGTGCCAGCATCGCCCCGGGCCTCACAGATACGCAGTATTTT
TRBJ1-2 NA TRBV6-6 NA CASSYVGDGYTF TGTGCCAGCAGTTATGTGGGGGATGGCTACACCTTC
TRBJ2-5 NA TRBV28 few CASREQVVVTQYF TGTGCCAGCAGGGAACAGGTAGTTGTGACCCAGTACTTC
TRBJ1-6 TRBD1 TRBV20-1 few CSAKQGSNSPLHF TGCAGTGCTAAACAGGGGAGTAATTCACCCCTCCACTTT
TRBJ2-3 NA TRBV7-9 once CASSPGGDLLTDTQYF TGTGCCAGCAGCCCAGGGGGGGATCTCCTCACAGATACGCAGTATTTT
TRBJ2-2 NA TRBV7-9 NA CASIVPSQTGELFF TGTGCCAGCATTGTTCCCTCCCAAACCGGGGAGCTGTTTTTT
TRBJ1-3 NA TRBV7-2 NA CASSLASTAGNTIYF TGTGCCAGCAGCTTAGCCTCGACAGCTGGAAACACCATATATTTT
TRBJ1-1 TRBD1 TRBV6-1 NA CASSQWGTGTEAFF TGTGCCAGCAGTCAATGGGGGACAGGCACTGAAGCTTTCTTT
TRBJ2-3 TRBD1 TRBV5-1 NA CASSFHRGPEDTQYF TGCGCCAGCAGCTTCCACAGGGGTCCGGAGGATACGCAGTATTTT
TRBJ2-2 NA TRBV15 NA CATSRGTANTGELFF TGTGCCACCAGCAGAGGTACAGCGAACACCGGGGAGCTGTTTTTT